This entry concerns a single TCR beta chain. CDR3 length: 14 amino acids. Looked up from germline, CDR1 is SGHVS and CDR2 is FQNEAQ. Trimming took 2 bases from V and 2 from J, leaving 7 bases between them. The table came from immunoSEQ multiplex PCR; TCRdb's copy has only in-frame clones and leaves some out. The table lists about 41,000 clones, about 85% of them singletons, with about 6.6% in the top ten. This sample is part of a study of T cells in localized non-small cell lung cancer. The TCR comes from a woman aged 18-50 years with stage III lung adenocarcinoma. The rearrangement uses TRBV7-8 and TRBJ2-1; tentatively, D is TRBD1 (5 bases). This specimen was peripheral blood, taken before any cancer treatment. Here the CDR3 reads CASSLMTAYNEQFF. In DNA, the CDR3 is TGTGCCAGCAGCTTAATGACAGCCTACAATGAGCAGTTCTTC.